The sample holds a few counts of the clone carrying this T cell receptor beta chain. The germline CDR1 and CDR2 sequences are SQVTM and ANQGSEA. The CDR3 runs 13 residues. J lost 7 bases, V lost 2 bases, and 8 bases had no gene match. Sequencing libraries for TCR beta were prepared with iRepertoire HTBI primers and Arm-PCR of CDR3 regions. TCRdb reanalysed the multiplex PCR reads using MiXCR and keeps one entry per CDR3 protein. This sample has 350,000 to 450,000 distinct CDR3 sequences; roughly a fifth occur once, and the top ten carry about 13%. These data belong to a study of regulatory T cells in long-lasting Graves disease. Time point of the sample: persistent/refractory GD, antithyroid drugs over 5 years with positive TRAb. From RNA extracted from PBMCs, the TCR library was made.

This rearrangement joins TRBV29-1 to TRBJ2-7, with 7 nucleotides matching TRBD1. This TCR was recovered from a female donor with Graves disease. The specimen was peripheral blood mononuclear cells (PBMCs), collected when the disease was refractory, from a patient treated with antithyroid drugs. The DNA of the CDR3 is TGCAGCGTTGAACCCGACAGGGCTGGTGAGCAGTACTTC. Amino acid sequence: CSVEPDRAGEQYF.